This is a list of T cell receptor beta chains from one sample in a study of T-cell memory formation after mild COVID-19. TCRdb analysed the 5' RACE reads with MiXCR anew, one entry per CDR3 protein. The sample includes hundreds of thousands of distinct CDR3 sequences, 20% to 25% seen only once; the top ten take roughly 8.7%. The sequencing sample was made of PBMCs or a T cell subset sorted from them (not recorded which). These receptors came from an adult woman who had mild COVID-19 (a few samples of this study predate the infection). Cell type and time point are not known. Each CDR3 is given with its conserved first and last residue. A D gene is named only where the DNA matches it firmly. Clone sizes are given selectively: once, few, many, or a class where the clone is expanded.

v_gene	d_gene	abundance	j_gene	CDR3aa	CDR3nt
TRBV11-2	.	few	TRBJ2-4	CASSWGNGDIQYF	TGTGCCAGCAGCTGGGGGAACGGGGACATTCAGTACTTC
TRBV20-1	TRBD1	few	TRBJ2-1	CSASWDRGGYNEQFF	TGCAGTGCTAGCTGGGACAGGGGGGGGTACAATGAGCAGTTCTTC
TRBV5-5	TRBD1	few	TRBJ1-1	CASSLGTGHTEAFF	TGTGCCAGCAGCTTGGGGACAGGGCACACTGAAGCTTTCTTT
TRBV12-3/TRBV12-4	TRBD1	.	TRBJ2-2	CASSLEGQGNTGELFF	TGTGCCAGCAGTTTAGAAGGACAGGGGAACACCGGGGAGCTGTTTTTT
TRBV6-2/TRBV6-3	.	.	TRBJ2-2	CASSYSIRGTRTGELFF	TGTGCCAGCAGTTACTCAATCCGCGGGACAAGAACCGGGGAGCTGTTTTTT
TRBV12-3/TRBV12-4	.	.	TRBJ1-2	CASSFGARVSPYGYTF	TGTGCCAGCAGTTTTGGGGCTCGGGTCAGCCCCTATGGCTACACCTTC
TRBV6-1	.	.	TRBJ1-1	CASSEGPGLNTEAFF	TGTGCCAGCAGTGAAGGCCCGGGACTGAACACTGAAGCTTTCTTT
TRBV10-3	.	few	TRBJ2-5	CAISEWIQETQYF	TGTGCCATCAGTGAGTGGATCCAAGAGACCCAGTACTTC
TRBV5-6	TRBD2	few	TRBJ2-7	CASRKGTGGPSEQYF	TGTGCCAGCAGAAAGGGAACGGGAGGGCCGAGTGAGCAGTACTTC
TRBV29-1	.	few	TRBJ2-5	CSIRQGGQETQYF	TGCAGCATCCGACAGGGAGGGCAAGAGACCCAGTACTTC
TRBV12-3/TRBV12-4	.	.	TRBJ1-4	CASSGYEKLFF	TGTGCCAGCAGCGGATATGAAAAACTGTTTTTT
TRBV4-3	.	.	TRBJ1-1	CASSQGQRGVPEAFF	TGCGCCAGCAGCCAGGGGCAAAGGGGGGTCCCTGAAGCTTTCTTT
TRBV3-1	.	few	TRBJ2-2	CASSQDETGELFF	TGTGCCAGCAGCCAAGATGAAACCGGGGAGCTGTTTTTT
TRBV4-2	TRBD2	many	TRBJ2-3	CASSLRTSGGTSTDTQYF	TGTGCCAGCAGCCTCCGGACTAGCGGGGGAACTAGCACAGATACGCAGTATTTT
TRBV6-2/TRBV6-3	.	few	TRBJ1-5	CASSYFGGGPYQPQHF	TGTGCCAGCAGCTATTTCGGGGGGGGCCCATATCAGCCCCAGCATTTT
TRBV18	.	few	TRBJ2-6	CASSPTLSGANVLTF	TGTGCCAGCTCTCCTACCCTCTCTGGGGCCAACGTCCTGACTTTC
TRBV7-3	.	.	TRBJ2-1	CASSVGQGRVLRMFF	TGTGCCAGCAGCGTAGGCCAGGGTAGAGTATTGCGGATGTTCTTC
TRBV6-5	.	.	TRBJ1-6	CASSYSQLNSPLHF	TGTGCCAGCAGTTACTCACAGCTAAATTCACCCCTCCACTTT
TRBV12-3/TRBV12-4	.	few	TRBJ2-1	CASSLTRKGFIRRNEQFF	TGTGCCAGCAGTTTAACAAGGAAAGGGTTTATCCGTAGAAATGAGCAGTTCTTC
TRBV11-3	.	.	TRBJ2-5	CASSLDPGAGQETQYF	TGTGCCAGCAGCTTAGATCCGGGGGCTGGGCAAGAGACCCAGTACTTC
TRBV7-9	.	few	TRBJ2-1	CASSLTSRYNEQFF	TGTGCCAGCAGCTTAACTAGTCGCTACAATGAGCAGTTCTTC
TRBV4-2	.	.	TRBJ2-7	CASSQAVGYRESTYEQYF	TGTGCCAGCAGCCAAGCGGTAGGCTACAGGGAGTCCACCTACGAGCAGTACTTC
TRBV7-6	TRBD2	.	TRBJ2-3	CASSHVAGGFTDTQYF	TGTGCCAGCAGTCACGTAGCGGGGGGATTCACAGATACGCAGTATTTT
TRBV7-2	.	few	TRBJ1-5	CASSLGAAQPQHF	TGTGCCAGCAGCTTAGGGGCAGCACAGCCCCAGCATTTT
TRBV4-2	.	few	TRBJ1-6	CASSQEEAIQGSPLHF	TGTGCCAGCAGCCAAGAGGAGGCAATTCAAGGTTCACCCCTCCACTTT
TRBV9	TRBD2	.	TRBJ2-3	CASSGFSGGTTDTQYF	TGTGCCAGCAGCGGGTTTAGCGGGGGGACCACAGATACGCAGTATTTT
TRBV4-1	TRBD1	few	TRBJ1-1	CASSLSGQGFTEAFF	TGCGCCAGCAGCCTATCGGGACAGGGGTTCACTGAAGCTTTCTTT
TRBV24-1	.	few	TRBJ1-5	CATSEGYRVGQPQHF	TGTGCCACCAGTGAGGGTTATCGGGTGGGTCAGCCCCAGCATTTT
TRBV19	.	once	TRBJ1-2	CASSILPGQYGYTF	TGTGCCAGTAGTATCCTCCCGGGACAATATGGCTACACCTTC
TRBV6-6	TRBD2	.	TRBJ2-3	CASSKGLAATDTQYF	TGTGCCAGCAGCAAAGGACTAGCGGCCACAGATACGCAGTATTTT
TRBV20-1	TRBD1	few	TRBJ2-3	CSARGTVGTDTQYF	TGCAGTGCTAGGGGGACAGTGGGGACAGATACGCAGTATTTT
TRBV27	TRBD2	many	TRBJ2-7	CASSIGLGYEQYF	TGTGCCAGCAGCATTGGACTAGGCTACGAGCAGTACTTC